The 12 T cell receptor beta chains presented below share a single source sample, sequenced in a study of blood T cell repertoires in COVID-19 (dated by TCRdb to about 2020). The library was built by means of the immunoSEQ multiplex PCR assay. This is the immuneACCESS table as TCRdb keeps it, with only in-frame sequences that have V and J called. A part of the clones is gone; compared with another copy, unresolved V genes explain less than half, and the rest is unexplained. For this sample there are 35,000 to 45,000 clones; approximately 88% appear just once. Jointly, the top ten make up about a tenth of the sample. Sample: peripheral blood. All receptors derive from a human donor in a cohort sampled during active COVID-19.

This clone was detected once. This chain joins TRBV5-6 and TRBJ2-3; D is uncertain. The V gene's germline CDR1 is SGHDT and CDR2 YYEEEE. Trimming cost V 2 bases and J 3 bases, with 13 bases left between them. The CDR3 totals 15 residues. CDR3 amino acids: CASSFPPSETDTQYF. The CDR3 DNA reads TGTGCCAGCAGCTTTCCCCCTTCAGAAACAGATACGCAGTATTTT.

The CDR3 protein is CASSIKDFTEAFF. The DNA for the CDR3 is TGTGCCAGTAGTATTAAGGACTTCACTGAAGCTTTCTTT. The V and J genes are TRBV19 and TRBJ1-1; D gene unclear. There are 13 residues in the CDR3. Trimming pared 3 bases from V and 4 bases from J, leaving 9 bases between. In germline, CDR1 is LNHDA, CDR2 SQIVND (reference sequence).

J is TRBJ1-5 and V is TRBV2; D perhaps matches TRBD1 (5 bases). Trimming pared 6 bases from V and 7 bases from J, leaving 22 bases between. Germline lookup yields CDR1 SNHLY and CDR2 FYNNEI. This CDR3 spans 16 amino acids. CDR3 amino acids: CASRARQIEERQPQHF. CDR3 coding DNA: TGTGCCAGCAGAGCACGACAGATCGAGGAACGACAGCCCCAGCATTTT.

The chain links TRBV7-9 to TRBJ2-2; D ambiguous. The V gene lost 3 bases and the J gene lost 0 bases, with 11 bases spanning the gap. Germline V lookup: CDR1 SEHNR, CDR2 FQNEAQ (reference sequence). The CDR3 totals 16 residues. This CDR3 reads CASSFARPSNTGELFF. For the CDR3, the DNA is TGTGCCAGCAGCTTCGCCAGGCCGTCGAACACCGGGGAGCTGTTTTTT.

The CDR3 nucleotides read TGTGCCAGTAGTGAGGGACAGGGAGGATCTAATGAAAAACTGTTTTTT. Translation: CASSEGQGGSNEKLFF. The chain uses TRBV19 and TRBJ1-4, with 9 bases fitting TRBD1. This CDR3 comprises 16 residues. Trimming took 5 bases from V and 3 from J; bases not matched to a gene: 7. Germline assignment: CDR1 LNHDA and CDR2 SQIVND (reference sequence).

CDR3 loop: CASSPEQATNEKLFF. The CDR3 nucleotides are TGTGCCAGCTCACCGGAACAGGCAACTAATGAAAAACTGTTTTTT. The chain combines TRBV18 with TRBJ1-4; TRBD1 might be the D (5 bases). The CDR3 length is 15 residues. The V end lost 3 bases, the J end lost 0 bases, and 8 bases lay between the germline ends. The germline V gene has CDR1 KGHSH and CDR2 LQKENI.

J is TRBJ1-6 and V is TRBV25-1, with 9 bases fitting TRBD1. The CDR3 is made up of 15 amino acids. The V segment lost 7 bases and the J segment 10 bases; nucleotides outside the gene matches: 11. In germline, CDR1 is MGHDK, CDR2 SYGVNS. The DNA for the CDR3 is TGTGCCAGCACCGCTGGGACAGGGCTTATCTCACCCCTCCACTTT. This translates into CASTAGTGLISPLHF.

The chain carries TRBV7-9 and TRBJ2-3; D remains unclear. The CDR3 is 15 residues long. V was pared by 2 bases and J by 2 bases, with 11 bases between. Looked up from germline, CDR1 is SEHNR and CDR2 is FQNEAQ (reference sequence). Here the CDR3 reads CASSLHSTYTDTQYF. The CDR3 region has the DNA TGTGCCAGCAGCTTACATAGCACTTACACAGATACGCAGTATTTT.

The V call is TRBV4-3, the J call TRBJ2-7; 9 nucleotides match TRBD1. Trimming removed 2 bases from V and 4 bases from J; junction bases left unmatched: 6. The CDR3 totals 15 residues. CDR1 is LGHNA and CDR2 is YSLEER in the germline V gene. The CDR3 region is CASSQTGQGFYEQYF. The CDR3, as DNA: TGCGCCAGCAGCCAAACGGGACAGGGCTTTTACGAGCAGTACTTC.

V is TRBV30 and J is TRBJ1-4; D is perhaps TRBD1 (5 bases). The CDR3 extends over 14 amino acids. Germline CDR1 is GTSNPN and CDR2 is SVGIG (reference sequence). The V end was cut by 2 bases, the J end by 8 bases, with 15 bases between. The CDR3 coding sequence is TGTGCCTGGAGTAGTCCTCCGCGGGGCGAAAAACTGTTTTTT. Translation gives CAWSSPPRGEKLFF.

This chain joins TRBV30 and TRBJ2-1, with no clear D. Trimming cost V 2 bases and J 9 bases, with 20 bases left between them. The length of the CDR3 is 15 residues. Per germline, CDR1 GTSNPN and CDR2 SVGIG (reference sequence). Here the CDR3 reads CAWSPSNSDSAEQFF. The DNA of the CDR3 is TGTGCCTGGAGTCCATCCAATTCCGACTCGGCTGAGCAGTTCTTC.

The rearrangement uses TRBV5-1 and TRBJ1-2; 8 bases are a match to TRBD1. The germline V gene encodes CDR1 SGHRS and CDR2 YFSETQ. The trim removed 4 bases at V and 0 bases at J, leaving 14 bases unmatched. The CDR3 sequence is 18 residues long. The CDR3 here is CASSPGQGQKRTNYGYTF. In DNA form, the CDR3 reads TGCGCCAGCAGCCCAGGACAGGGCCAGAAACGGACTAACTATGGCTACACCTTC.